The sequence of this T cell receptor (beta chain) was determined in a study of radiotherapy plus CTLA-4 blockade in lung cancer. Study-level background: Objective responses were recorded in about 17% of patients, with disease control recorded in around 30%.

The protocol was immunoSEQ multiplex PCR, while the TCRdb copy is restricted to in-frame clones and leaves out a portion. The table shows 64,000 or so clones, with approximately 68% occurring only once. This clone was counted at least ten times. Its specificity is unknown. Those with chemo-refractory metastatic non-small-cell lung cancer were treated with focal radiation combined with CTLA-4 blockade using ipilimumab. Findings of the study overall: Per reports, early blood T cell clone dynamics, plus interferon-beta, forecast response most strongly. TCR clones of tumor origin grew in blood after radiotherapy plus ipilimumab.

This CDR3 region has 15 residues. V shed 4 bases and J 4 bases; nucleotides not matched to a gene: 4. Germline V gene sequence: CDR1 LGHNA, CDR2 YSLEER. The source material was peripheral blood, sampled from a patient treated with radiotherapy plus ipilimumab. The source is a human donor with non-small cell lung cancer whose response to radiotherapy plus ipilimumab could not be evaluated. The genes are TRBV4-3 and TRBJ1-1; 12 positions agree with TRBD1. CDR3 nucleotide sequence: TGCGCCAGCAGCCGGGACAGGGGGCTTGGCACTGAAGCTTTCTTT. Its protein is CASSRDRGLGTEAFF.